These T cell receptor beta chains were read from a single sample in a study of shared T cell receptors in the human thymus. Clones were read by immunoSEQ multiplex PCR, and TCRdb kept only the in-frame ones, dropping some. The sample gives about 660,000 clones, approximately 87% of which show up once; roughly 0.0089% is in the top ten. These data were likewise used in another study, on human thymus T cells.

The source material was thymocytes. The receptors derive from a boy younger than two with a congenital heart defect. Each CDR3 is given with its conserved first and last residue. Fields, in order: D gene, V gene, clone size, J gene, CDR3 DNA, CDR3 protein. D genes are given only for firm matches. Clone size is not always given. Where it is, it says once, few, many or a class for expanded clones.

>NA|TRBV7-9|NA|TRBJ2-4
TGTGCCAGCAGCTTAGGCCCTAGATCAAACATTCAGTACTTC
CASSLGPRSNIQYF
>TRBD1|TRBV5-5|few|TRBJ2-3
TGTGCCAGCAGCTTCGGGACAGGGGGGACAGATACGCAGTATTTT
CASSFGTGGTDTQYF
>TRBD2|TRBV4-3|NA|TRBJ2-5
TGCGCCAGCAGCCACGGGACTAGCGGGAGAAAAGGGCAAGAGACCCAGTACTTC
CASSHGTSGRKGQETQYF
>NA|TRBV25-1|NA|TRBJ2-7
TGTGCCAGCAGTGGTCGAGGGCGCCCCTACGAGCAGTACTTC
CASSGRGRPYEQYF
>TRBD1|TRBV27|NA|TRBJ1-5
TGTGCCAGCACTGGCCGGGACAGGGGGCACGTGAGCAATCAGCCCCAGCATTTT
CASTGRDRGHVSNQPQHF
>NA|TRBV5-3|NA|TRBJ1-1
TGTGCCAGAAGCTTGGAACAGGGCTTCTTCATGAACACTGAAGCTTTCTTT
CARSLEQGFFMNTEAFF
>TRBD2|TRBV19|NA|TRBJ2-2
TGTGCCAGTTTCGGGACTAGCGGTCCGGGGGAGCTGTTTTTT
CASFGTSGPGELFF
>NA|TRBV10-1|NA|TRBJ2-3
TGCGCCAGCAGTGAGTGGGGCCTCACAGATACGCAGTATTTT
CASSEWGLTDTQYF
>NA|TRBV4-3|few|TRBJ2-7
TGCGCCAGCAGCCAAGATAACAGGTGGGACTACGAGCAGTACTTC
CASSQDNRWDYEQYF
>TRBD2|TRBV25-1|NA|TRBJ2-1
TGTGCCAGCAGTGGGGTTAGCGGGAGTCCTGAGCAGTTCTTC
CASSGVSGSPEQFF
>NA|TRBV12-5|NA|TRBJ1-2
TGTGCTAGTCCCGAAGGGACTCCCGGTAACTATGGCTACACCTTC
CASPEGTPGNYGYTF
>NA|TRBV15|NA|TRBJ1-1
TGTGCCACCAGCGGGATTAGCGGGGCCGCTGAAGCTTTCTTT
CATSGISGAAEAFF
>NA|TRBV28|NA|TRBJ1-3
TGTGCCAGCAGTTTCCCGAGGAAAGATGACACCGGGAGGATTCGAAACACCATATATTTT
CASSFPRKDDTGRIRNTIYF
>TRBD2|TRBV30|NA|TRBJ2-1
TGTGCCTGGCGGCCTAGCGGGAGGTATCATGAGCAGTTCTTC
CAWRPSGRYHEQFF
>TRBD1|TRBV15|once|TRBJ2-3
TGTGCCACCAGCCCCCGACAGGGGGCGGGAGATACGCAGTATTTT
CATSPRQGAGDTQYF
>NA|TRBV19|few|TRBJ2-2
TGTGCCAGTAGTAGGGAGGGGGTGACCGGGGAGCTGTTTTTT
CASSREGVTGELFF
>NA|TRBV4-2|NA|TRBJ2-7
TGTGCCAGCAGCCAAGATGAGGAGGGAGACAGTGACTCCTACGAGCAGTACTTC
CASSQDEEGDSDSYEQYF